Below are 2 T cell receptor beta chains sequenced from a single sample in a study of blood T cell repertoires in COVID-19 (dated by TCRdb to about 2020). Receptor amplification or capture employed the immunoSEQ multiplex PCR assay. TCRdb re-hosts the immuneACCESS table, in-frame sequences only. Its copies lack some clones; in the studies checked, an unresolved V gene accounts for under half of them, and the cause for the rest is not known. For this sample there are about 160,000 clones; roughly four fifths appear just once. The ten largest clonotypes hold approximately 11% of the sample. The sample consisted of peripheral blood. The receptors were gathered from a human donor in a cohort sampled during active COVID-19.

In nucleotides, the CDR3 is TGTGCCAGCAGTTTTGGTAGCCCGCAGGGGGACTATGGCTACACCTTC. It encodes CASSFGSPQGDYGYTF. J is TRBJ1-2 and V is TRBV6-5, with 7 bases aligning to TRBD1. Germline CDR1 is MNHEY and CDR2 is SVGAGI. The V segment lost 4 bases and the J segment 3 bases; nucleotides outside the gene matches: 11. The CDR3 is 16 amino acids.

V is TRBV5-8 and J is TRBJ1-2; D is possibly TRBD1 (6 bases). The CDR3 is 15 amino acids. With 5 bases removed from V and 2 bases from J, the gap between germline ends came to 16 bases. Germline V gene lookup returns CDR1 SGHTS and CDR2 YDEGEE. The CDR3 sequence: CASRPWGLANYGYTF. As DNA, the CDR3 is TGTGCCAGCAGACCCTGGGGGCTAGCCAACTATGGCTACACCTTC.